Described below is a single T cell receptor beta chain sequence and its context. Cohort allocation depended upon clinical history that participants reported. The data stem from a study of blood T cell repertoires in COVID-19. On the study more broadly: T cells, B-cell-depleted T cells, or PBMCs provided the cDNA or gDNA that served as material.

The CDR3 is 13 residues long. CDR1 and CDR2 (germline): SGHRS, YFSETQ. V was cut by 5 bases and J by 1 base, with 9 bases left in between. The assay was immunoSEQ multiplex PCR, and TCRdb's table has in-frame clones only and misses some. The sample records approximately 150,000 clones, about 87% being singletons. The sample was PBMCs or T cells enriched from blood (not recorded which). The chain carries TRBV5-1 and TRBJ2-5, with D perhaps TRBD1 (6 bases). The receptor was isolated from a man aged 55 to 70 who had recovered from COVID-19. The CDR3 reads CASSWDTQETQYF. DNA for the CDR3: TGCGCCAGCAGTTGGGACACCCAAGAGACCCAGTACTTC.